One and the same sample provided the 17 T cell receptor beta chains below, sequenced in a study of cytomegalovirus exposure and HLA in healthy donors. Primers included in the PCR were 60 Vbeta and 13 Jbeta primers. Profiling relied on immunoSEQ multiplex PCR, and the TCRdb table lists in-frame clones only, not all of them. This sample yields over 150,000 clones, of which 80% are seen a single time; 0.5% to 0.8% belongs to the top ten. Sequences were obtained from PBMCs. The origin of the receptors is a boy younger than 18 in good health and CMV-seronegative.

The CDR3 region is CAISEETAYSGNTIYF. DNA for the CDR3: TGTGCCATCAGTGAGGAGACAGCCTACTCTGGAAACACCATATATTTT. This rearrangement joins TRBV10-3 to TRBJ1-3; a possible D gene is TRBD1 (5 bases). Germline CDR1 is ENHRY and CDR2 is SYGVKD. This CDR3 contains 16 residues. Trimming pared 2 bases from V and 0 bases from J, leaving 11 bases between.

The chain carries TRBV4-1 and TRBJ1-2; D remains unclear. This CDR3 spans 15 amino acids. V gave up 0 bases and J gave up 8 bases, with 16 bases separating them. Germline assignment: CDR1 MGHRA and CDR2 YSYEKL. CDR3 sequence reads: CASSQEGRPFLGYTF. The CDR3 DNA is TGCGCCAGCAGCCAAGAGGGCAGGCCATTCTTGGGCTACACCTTC.

The table lists this clone with a few counts. The chain combines TRBV30 with TRBJ2-3; D is ambiguous. V was clipped by 3 bases and J by 2 bases, with 12 bases between them. The V gene's germline CDR1 is GTSNPN and CDR2 SVGIG (reference sequence). The CDR3 loop spans 14 amino acids. As DNA, the CDR3 is TGTGCCTGGAGGGATGGCAGACTCACAGATACGCAGTATTTT. Translating gives CAWRDGRLTDTQYF. The full variable domain, with the rest looked up from reference TRBV30 and TRBJ2-3, is SQTIHQWPATLVQPVGSPLSLECTVEGTSNPNLYWYRQAAGRGLQLLFYSVGIGQISSEVPQNLSASRPQDRQFILSSKKLLLSDSGFYLCAWRDGRLTDTQYFGPGTRLTVL.

This clone was counted between two and nine times. The chain couples TRBV27 to TRBJ2-7; D might be TRBD2 (6 bases). Trimming removed 3 bases at V and 9 bases at J, with 18 bases between. Per germline, CDR1 MNHEY and CDR2 SMNVEV (reference sequence). The CDR3 runs to 14 residues. CDR3 bases: TGTGCCAGCAGTTTGAGACCAGTCTTCGGGGGGCAGTACTTC. It translates to CASSLRPVFGGQYF.

In this sample, this clone turned up a few times. The chain has TRBV6-4 and TRBJ2-3, with D unresolved. Germline CDR1 reads MRHNA; CDR2 reads SNTAGT. The CDR3 sequence is 16 residues long. V lost 3 bases, J lost 2 bases, and 15 bases lay in between. As DNA, the CDR3 is TGTGCCAGCAGTGAATCCTATATTACTGACACAGATACGCAGTATTTT. Amino acids: CASSESYITDTDTQYF.

The chain combines TRBV6-6 with TRBJ2-1, with TRBD1 matching 7 bases. The CDR3 contains 14 residues. The junction had 9 bases not matched to a gene; V was cut back by 4 bases and J by 9 bases. Germline CDR1 reads MNHNY; CDR2 reads SVGAGI (reference sequence). The CDR3 region is CASSSHPGQAEQFF. Written as DNA, the CDR3 is TGTGCCAGCAGTTCCCACCCCGGACAGGCTGAGCAGTTCTTC.

V gene TRBV10-3 combines with J gene TRBJ2-7, with 8 bases matching TRBD1. The CDR3 consists of 14 residues. The germline V gene encodes CDR1 ENHRY and CDR2 SYGVKD. V lost 7 bases and J lost 2; bases outside the gene matches: 7. The CDR3: CAIKGTGDTYEQYF. CDR3 nucleotide sequence: TGTGCCATCAAGGGGACAGGTGATACCTACGAGCAGTACTTC.

The V gene is TRBV7-3, the J gene TRBJ1-6; tentative D call: TRBD1 (5 bases). Trimming cost V 5 bases and J 10 bases, with 12 bases left between them. The CDR3 contains 13 residues. Germline V CDR1 and CDR2: SGHTA, FQGTGA. DNA of the CDR3: TGTGCCAGCAGCGGAGCCCGGGGGTCACCCCTCCACTTT. It yields the protein CASSGARGSPLHF.

CDR3 coding DNA: TGTGCCACCAGCGGGGACATGGATGGCTACACCTTC. This codes for CATSGDMDGYTF. The chain has TRBV15 and TRBJ1-2; the D gene is possibly TRBD1 (6 bases). From germline, CDR1 is LNHNV and CDR2 YYDKDF (reference sequence). The length of the CDR3 is 12 residues. Trimming pared 5 bases from V and 6 bases from J, leaving 10 bases between. The entire variable domain, with the rest obtained from reference TRBV15 and TRBJ1-2, is as follows: DAMVIQNPRYQVTQFGKPVTLSCSQTLNHNVMYWYQQKSSQAPKLLFHYYDKDFNNEADTPDNFQSRRPNTSFCFLDIRSPGLGDTAMYLCATSGDMDGYTFGSGTRLTVV.

CDR3 residues: CASSLARFIDANYGYTF. CDR3 bases: TGTGCCAGCAGCTTGGCCAGGTTTATCGATGCTAACTATGGCTACACCTTC. The chain couples TRBV5-4 to TRBJ1-2; D call uncertain. Between the trimmed V and J ends, which lost 0 bases and 0 bases, there was a span of 15 bases. The CDR3 is 17 residues long. Germline V CDR1 and CDR2: SGHNT, YYREEE (reference sequence).

The chain employs TRBV9 and TRBJ1-2, with 8 positions matching TRBD1. Unmatched junction bases numbered 9, after V lost 3 bases and J lost 8 bases. The CDR3 totals 14 residues. Germline CDR1 SGDLS, CDR2 YYNGEE. The CDR3 is CASSARQGRTGYTF. CDR3 nucleotides: TGTGCCAGCAGCGCCAGACAGGGGAGGACCGGCTACACCTTC.

CDR3 sequence reads: CAWSTGQSGGPQHF. CDR3 nucleotide sequence: TGTGCCTGGAGTACGGGGCAGTCCGGGGGGCCCCAGCATTTT. The rearrangement links TRBV30 to TRBJ1-5; tentatively, D is TRBD1 (5 bases). Germline V gene data show CDR1 as GTSNPN and CDR2 as SVGIG (reference sequence). The V end lost 2 bases, the J end lost 9 bases, and 17 bases lay between the germline ends. The CDR3 is 14 amino acids.

This clone has more than one count but fewer than ten. The chain recombines TRBV5-1 with TRBJ2-7; 9 bases line up with TRBD2. The CDR3 spans 18 residues. Germline lookup yields CDR1 SGHRS and CDR2 YFSETQ. The trim removed 4 bases at V and 3 bases at J, leaving 17 bases unmatched. The CDR3 loop is CASSDYGTSAGGLYEQYF. In nucleotides, the CDR3 is TGCGCCAGCAGCGACTATGGGACATCGGCGGGGGGGCTCTACGAGCAGTACTTC.

The chain employs TRBV7-3 and TRBJ1-1; D remains ambiguous. Per germline, CDR1 SGHTA and CDR2 FQGTGA. The length of the CDR3 is 14 residues. V was pared by 6 bases and J by 4 bases, with 15 bases between. In DNA form, the CDR3 reads TGTGCCAGCAGTCTCCGTGCAGGAACCACTGAAGCTTTCTTT. This gives the protein CASSLRAGTTEAFF.

The chain uses TRBV6-1 and TRBJ2-1; 9 nucleotides match TRBD2. In germline, CDR1 is MNHNS, CDR2 SASEGT. Trimming removed 8 bases from V and 4 bases from J; junction bases left unmatched: 9. The CDR3 runs to 15 residues. CDR3: CASGRGGPEYNEQFF. As DNA, the CDR3 is TGTGCCAGCGGGCGGGGGGGCCCTGAATACAATGAGCAGTTCTTC.

The genes are TRBV7-2 and TRBJ1-1; a possible D gene is TRBD1 (6 bases). The CDR3 length is 15 residues. The V gene's germline CDR1 is SGHTA and CDR2 FQGNSA. V lost 1 base to trimming and J lost 2 bases, with 11 bases between them. CDR3: CASSLDYRVNTEAFF. The CDR3 DNA sequence: TGTGCCAGCAGCTTAGACTACAGGGTAAACACTGAAGCTTTCTTT.

The rearrangement joins TRBV6-4 to TRBJ2-7; no reliable D call. Germline CDR1 MRHNA, CDR2 SNTAGT. This CDR3 spans 14 amino acids. V shed 10 bases and J shed 3 bases, with 19 bases lying between them. CDR3 in DNA: TGTGCCACCTCAGCTGACCCGGGTGGCTACGAGCAGTACTTC. It codes for CATSADPGGYEQYF.